The T cell receptor beta chain under discussion was sequenced for a study of blood T cells in healthy people across ages (dated by TCRdb to between 2015 and 2016). Study-level background: In model experiments, template switching captured about one uniquely barcoded TCR beta cDNA molecule for every two T cells. The study measured age-related changes in TCR beta repertoire diversity using deep sequencing normalized with unique cDNA molecular identifiers. Four age groups were formed from the donors: young (average about 15 years), middle-aged (around 41), aged (under 70) and long-lived (approximately 78). To avoid experimental bias, donors of different ages were distributed randomly across sequencing lanes. Using the same blood draw, the study looked at two additional independent replicas of 1 million unique cDNA reads for two donors, one aged 18 to 30 and the other aged 80 or older. Here is what the overall study found, with its caveats: Bulk unsorted PBMC profiling prevented conclusive comparison of naive and antigen-experienced compartments. Estimates of total diversity based on one million sequenced T cells were considered lower bounds and underestimates. Observed TCR beta diversity per million T cells fell roughly linearly with age, and a significant reduction was already apparent by age around 39. Donor CMV infection status was unknown, potentially confounding age-related changes in expanded clonotypes. There was a strong correlation between observed TCR beta diversity and the percentage of naive T cells measured by flow cytometry. Compared with the aged group, the long-lived group had more naive CD4+ T cells, fewer expanded clones and increased TCR diversity, a pattern suggesting age selection.

Library prep was done by 5' RACE. For sequencing, an Illumina HiSeq 2500 was employed. A second PCR of about 7 to 12 cycles was performed with a sample-barcoded 5' primer and a J-beta primer mix. A template-switch 5' adaptor carrying 12 random nucleotides introduced a unique molecular identifier onto each TCR beta cDNA molecule. Each sample yielded at least 2.5 million CDR3-containing paired-end reads. The Mint cDNA synthesis kit, primed by a TRBC-specific oligonucleotide, was used to synthesize first-strand cDNA from all RNA. Following uracil-DNA glycosylase treatment, a first 18-cycle PCR with universal primers M1SS and BC2_uni_R was performed on all cDNA. The published analysis was carried out like this. Each sample was normalized by randomly selecting 1 million high-quality reads, each carrying a distinct molecular identifier. Instead of being binned into consensus sequences, reads that shared molecular identifiers were thrown out. MiTCR, run with a Q25 quality threshold and the strictest error-elimination algorithm, handled CDR3 identification, clonotype clustering and error correction. A nonparametric unseen species model with Euler transformation was used to estimate lower-bound total TCR beta diversity. TCRdb reran the public reads through fastp at Q25 and MiXCR, keeping productive beta chains. A single entry per CDR3 protein holds the most common genes and DNA from its merged rows. Here the V and J calls rest on TCRdb's processing, not on the authors' analysis. For this sample there are roughly 650,000 distinct CDR3 sequences; about 30% appear just once. The top ten clonotypes cover just over 15% of the sample.

The germline V gene supplies CDR1 SGHTA and CDR2 FQGNSA. A distance of 17 bases separates the germline ends of V and J, which lose 0 bases and 1 base respectively. From cysteine to phenylalanine, the CDR3 is 18 amino acids long. Just the 54-base CDR3 DNA is kept, in frame starting at base 1. The 39 donors, aged about 6 to 95 years, were systemically healthy Caucasian individuals from Russia. Each donor gave 8 to 10 milliliters of peripheral blood, drawn into EDTA-treated Vacutainer tubes. Ficoll-Paque density-gradient centrifugation was used to isolate PBMCs, with at least 6 million per sample. Trizol reagent was used to extract total RNA from PBMCs, with at least 5.5 micrograms per sample. The percentages of naive CD45RAhigh/CD27high T cells were determined by flow cytometry on a PBMC aliquot from every donor. This clonotype has at least ten counts. No antigen is known for it. Per-base quality was not reported, and no clone a single base away is much larger than it.

Sequencing was done on a sample of blood. The TCR originated in a woman at least 80 years old in good health. Donor details come from another sample of the same person, matched by shared clones. The chain was built from TRBV7-2 and TRBJ2-3, with TRBD2 tentatively as D gene (7 bases match). The CDR3: CASSLAYGGGAGTDTQYF. Here is the DNA: TGTGCCAGCAGCTTAGCGTATGGTGGGGGGGCGGGCACAGATACGCAGTATTTT.